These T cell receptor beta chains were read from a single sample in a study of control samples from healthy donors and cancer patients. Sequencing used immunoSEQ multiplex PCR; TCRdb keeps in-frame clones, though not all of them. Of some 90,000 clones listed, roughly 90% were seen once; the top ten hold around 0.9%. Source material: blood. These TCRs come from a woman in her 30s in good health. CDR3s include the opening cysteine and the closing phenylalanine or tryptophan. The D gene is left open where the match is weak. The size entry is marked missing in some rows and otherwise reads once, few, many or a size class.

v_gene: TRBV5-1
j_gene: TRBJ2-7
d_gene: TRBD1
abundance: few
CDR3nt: TGCGCCAGCAGCTTTGACAGGGCCTACGAGCAGTACTTC
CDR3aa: CASSFDRAYEQYF

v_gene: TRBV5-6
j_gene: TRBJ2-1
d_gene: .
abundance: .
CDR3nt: TGTGCCAGCAGCTTGGGCGACAGGAATGAGCAGTTCTTC
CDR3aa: CASSLGDRNEQFF

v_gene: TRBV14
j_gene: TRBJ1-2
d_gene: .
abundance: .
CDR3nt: TGTGCCAGCAGCCAAGAAGTGTCTGCCCATGGCTACACCTTC
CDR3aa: CASSQEVSAHGYTF

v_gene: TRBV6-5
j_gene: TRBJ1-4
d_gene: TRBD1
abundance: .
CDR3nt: TGTGCCAGCCGGACAGGGAATGAAAAACTGTTTTTT
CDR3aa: CASRTGNEKLFF

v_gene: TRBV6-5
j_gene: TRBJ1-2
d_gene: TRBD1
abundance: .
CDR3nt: TGTGCCAGCAGTTACTCTACAGGGGTCTATGGCTACACCTTC
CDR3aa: CASSYSTGVYGYTF

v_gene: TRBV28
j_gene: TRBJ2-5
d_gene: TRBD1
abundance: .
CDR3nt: TGTGCCAGCCGCAGGAGGGACAGGGTATCAGAGACCCAGTACTTC
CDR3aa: CASRRRDRVSETQYF

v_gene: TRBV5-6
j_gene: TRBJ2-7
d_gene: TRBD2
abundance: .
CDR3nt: TGTGCCAGCAGCCGAGCTAGCGGAACGAGCTCCTACGAGCAGTACTTC
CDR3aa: CASSRASGTSSYEQYF

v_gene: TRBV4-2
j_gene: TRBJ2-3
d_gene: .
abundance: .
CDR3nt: TGTGCCAGCAGCCAAGATTGGGCGAGCACAGATACGCAGTATTTT
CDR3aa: CASSQDWASTDTQYF

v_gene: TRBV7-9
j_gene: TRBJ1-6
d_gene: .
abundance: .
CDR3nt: TGTGCCAGCAGCTTACAGGGCTATAATTCACCCCTCCACTTT
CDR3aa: CASSLQGYNSPLHF

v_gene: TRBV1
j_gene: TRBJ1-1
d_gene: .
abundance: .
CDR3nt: TGCACCAGCAGCCAGTTCCCAAGTGGAGACGCTGAAGCTTTCTTT
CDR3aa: CTSSQFPSGDAEAFF

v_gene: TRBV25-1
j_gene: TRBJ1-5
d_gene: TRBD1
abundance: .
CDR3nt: TGTGCCAGCCGGGACAGGGGAGATCAGCCCCAGCATTTT
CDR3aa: CASRDRGDQPQHF

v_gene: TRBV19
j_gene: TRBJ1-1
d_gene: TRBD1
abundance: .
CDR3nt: TGTGCCAGTAGAGCCGGGACAGAGAACACTGAAGCTTTCTTT
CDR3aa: CASRAGTENTEAFF

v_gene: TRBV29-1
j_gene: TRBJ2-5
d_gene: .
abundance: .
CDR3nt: TGCAGCGTCGGAGCGGAGACCCAGTACTTC
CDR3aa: CSVGAETQYF

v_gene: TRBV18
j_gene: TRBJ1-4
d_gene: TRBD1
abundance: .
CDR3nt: TGTGCCAGCTCACCAAACTTCCCGGGACAGAATAATGAAAAACTGTTTTTT
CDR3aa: CASSPNFPGQNNEKLFF

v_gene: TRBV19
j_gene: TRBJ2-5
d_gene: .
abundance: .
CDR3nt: TGTGCCAGTAGTACCCTAGCAGAGGGAGAGACCCAGTACTTC
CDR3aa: CASSTLAEGETQYF

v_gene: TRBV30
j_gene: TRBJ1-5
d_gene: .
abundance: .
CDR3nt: TGTGCCTGGAGTCGGGCAGGGCCCCTCGATCAGCCCCAGCATTTT
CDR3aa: CAWSRAGPLDQPQHF

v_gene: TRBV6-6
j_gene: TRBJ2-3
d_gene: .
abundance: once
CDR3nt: TGTGCCAGCAGGGAGAGCGGAAAGGGCACAGATACGCAGTATTTT
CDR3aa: CASRESGKGTDTQYF

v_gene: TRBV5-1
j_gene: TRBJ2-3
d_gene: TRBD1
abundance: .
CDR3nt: TGCGCCAGCAGCCCTAGACAGGGGGTAGATACGCAGTATTTT
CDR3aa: CASSPRQGVDTQYF

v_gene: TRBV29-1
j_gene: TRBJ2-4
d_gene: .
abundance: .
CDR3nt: TGCAGCGGGTGGGTCCTAGCCAAAAACATTCAGTACTTC
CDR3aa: CSGWVLAKNIQYF

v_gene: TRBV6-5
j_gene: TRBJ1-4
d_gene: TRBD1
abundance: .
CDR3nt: TGTGCCAGCAACGAAGGGACAGCCCGTGAAAAACTGTTTTTT
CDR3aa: CASNEGTAREKLFF

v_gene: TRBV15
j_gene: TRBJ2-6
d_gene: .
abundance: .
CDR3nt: TGTGCCACCAGCAGAGATGCCCGCTCTGGGGCCAACGTCCTGACTTTC
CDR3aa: CATSRDARSGANVLTF

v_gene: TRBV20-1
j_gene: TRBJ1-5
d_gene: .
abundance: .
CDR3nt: TGCAGTGCTAGGGGAGTGGAGCCCCAGCATTTT
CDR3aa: CSARGVEPQHF

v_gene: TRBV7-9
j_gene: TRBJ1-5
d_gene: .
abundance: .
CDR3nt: TGTGCCAGCAGCTTAGCTACCAGAGATCAGCCCCAGCATTTT
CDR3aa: CASSLATRDQPQHF

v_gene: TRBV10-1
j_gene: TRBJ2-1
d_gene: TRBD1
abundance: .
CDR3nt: TGCGCCAGCAGTGATCCGGGACAGGGGCGGTGGAATGAGCAGTTCTTC
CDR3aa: CASSDPGQGRWNEQFF